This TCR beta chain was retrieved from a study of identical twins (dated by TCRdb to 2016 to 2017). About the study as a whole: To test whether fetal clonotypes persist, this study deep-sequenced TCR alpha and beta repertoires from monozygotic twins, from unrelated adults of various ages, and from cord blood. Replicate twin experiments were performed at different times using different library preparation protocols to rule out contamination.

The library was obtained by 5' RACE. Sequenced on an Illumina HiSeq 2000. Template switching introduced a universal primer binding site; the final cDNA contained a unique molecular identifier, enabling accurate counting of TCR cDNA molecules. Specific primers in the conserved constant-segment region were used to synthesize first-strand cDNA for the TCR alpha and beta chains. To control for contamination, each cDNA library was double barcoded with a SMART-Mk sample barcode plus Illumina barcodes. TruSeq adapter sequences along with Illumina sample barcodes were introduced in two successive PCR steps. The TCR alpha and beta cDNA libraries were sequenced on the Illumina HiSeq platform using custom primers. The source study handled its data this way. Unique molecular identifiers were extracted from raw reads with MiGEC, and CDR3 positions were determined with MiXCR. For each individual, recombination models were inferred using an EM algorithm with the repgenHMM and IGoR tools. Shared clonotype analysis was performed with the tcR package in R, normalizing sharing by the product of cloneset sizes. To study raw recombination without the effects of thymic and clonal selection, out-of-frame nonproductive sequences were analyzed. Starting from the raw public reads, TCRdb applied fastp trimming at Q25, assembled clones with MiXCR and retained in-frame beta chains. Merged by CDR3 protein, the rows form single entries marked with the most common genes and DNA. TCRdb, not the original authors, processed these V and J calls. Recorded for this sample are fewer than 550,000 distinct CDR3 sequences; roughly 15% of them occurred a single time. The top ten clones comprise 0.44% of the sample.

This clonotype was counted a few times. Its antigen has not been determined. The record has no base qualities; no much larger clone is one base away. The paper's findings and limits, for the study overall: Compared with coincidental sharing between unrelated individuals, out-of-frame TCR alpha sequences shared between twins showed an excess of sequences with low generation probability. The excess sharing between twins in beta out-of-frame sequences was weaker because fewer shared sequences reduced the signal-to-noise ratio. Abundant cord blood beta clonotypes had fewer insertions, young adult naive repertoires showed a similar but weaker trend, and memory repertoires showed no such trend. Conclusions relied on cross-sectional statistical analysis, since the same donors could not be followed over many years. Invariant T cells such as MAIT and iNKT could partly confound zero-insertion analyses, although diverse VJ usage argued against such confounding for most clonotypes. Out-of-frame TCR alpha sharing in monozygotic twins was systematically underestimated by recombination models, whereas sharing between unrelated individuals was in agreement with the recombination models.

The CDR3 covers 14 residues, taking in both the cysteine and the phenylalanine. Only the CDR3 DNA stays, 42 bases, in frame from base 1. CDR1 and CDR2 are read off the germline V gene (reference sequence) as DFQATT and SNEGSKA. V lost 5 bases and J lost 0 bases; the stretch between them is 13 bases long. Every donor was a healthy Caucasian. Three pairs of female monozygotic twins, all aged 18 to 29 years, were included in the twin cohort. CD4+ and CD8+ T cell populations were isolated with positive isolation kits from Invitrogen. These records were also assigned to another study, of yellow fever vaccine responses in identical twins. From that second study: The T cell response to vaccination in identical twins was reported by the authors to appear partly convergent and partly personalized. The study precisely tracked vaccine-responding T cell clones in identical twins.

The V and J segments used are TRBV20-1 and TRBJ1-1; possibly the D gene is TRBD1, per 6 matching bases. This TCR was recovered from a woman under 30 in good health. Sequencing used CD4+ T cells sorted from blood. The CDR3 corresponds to CSAGDTHLNTEAFF. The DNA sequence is TGCAGTGCTGGGGACACGCATCTGAACACTGAAGCTTTCTTT.